Listed below are T cell receptor beta chains from one sample, sequenced in a study of T cells after yellow fever vaccination. TCRdb itself ran the 5' RACE reads through MiXCR, one entry per CDR3 protein. Seen here are about 260,000 distinct CDR3 sequences, 10% to 15% observed once, and the top ten hold approximately 0.49%. The sequenced sample was CD4+ T cells sorted from PBMCs, obtained 45 days after the yellow fever booster vaccination. All receptors come from a man aged 25-45 years who received the YFV17D yellow fever vaccine. Both conserved end residues are part of each CDR3. Fields, in order: V gene, D gene, J gene, clone size, CDR3 protein, CDR3 DNA. D genes are given only for firm matches. A row's size may be missing; if present it is once, few, many or a size class.

v_gene: TRBV20-1
d_gene: TRBD1
j_gene: TRBJ1-4
abundance: few
CDR3aa: CSAREGPRTGQKLFF
CDR3nt: TGCAGTGCTAGAGAGGGACCAAGGACAGGGCAGAAACTGTTTTTT

v_gene: TRBV5-1
d_gene: -
j_gene: TRBJ2-3
abundance: many
CDR3aa: CASSLRGADTQYF
CDR3nt: TGCGCCAGCAGCTTGAGAGGGGCTGATACGCAGTATTTT

v_gene: TRBV7-9
d_gene: -
j_gene: TRBJ2-1
abundance: -
CDR3aa: CASSIGQGGRNEQFF
CDR3nt: TGTGCCAGCAGCATCGGACAGGGAGGGCGAAATGAGCAGTTCTTC

v_gene: TRBV6-2/TRBV6-3
d_gene: TRBD2
j_gene: TRBJ2-1
abundance: few
CDR3aa: CASSGRTSGTGEQFF
CDR3nt: TGTGCCAGCAGTGGACGGACTAGCGGGACTGGTGAGCAGTTCTTC

v_gene: TRBV7-3
d_gene: TRBD2
j_gene: TRBJ2-1
abundance: -
CDR3aa: CASSLGLAGPGEQFF
CDR3nt: TGTGCCAGCAGCTTAGGGTTAGCGGGGCCTGGGGAGCAGTTCTTC

v_gene: TRBV5-1
d_gene: -
j_gene: TRBJ2-5
abundance: few
CDR3aa: CASSPGPSGETQYF
CDR3nt: TGCGCCAGCAGTCCGGGCCCAAGCGGCGAGACCCAGTACTTC

v_gene: TRBV6-1
d_gene: -
j_gene: TRBJ2-1
abundance: -
CDR3aa: CASKGIGNRYNEQFF
CDR3nt: TGTGCCAGTAAAGGGATCGGAAACCGATACAATGAGCAGTTCTTC

v_gene: TRBV20-1
d_gene: -
j_gene: TRBJ2-1
abundance: many
CDR3aa: CSARTTETYNEQFF
CDR3nt: TGCAGTGCTAGAACGACTGAGACCTACAATGAGCAGTTCTTC

v_gene: TRBV20-1
d_gene: -
j_gene: TRBJ1-4
abundance: -
CDR3aa: CSARDSAGGEKLFF
CDR3nt: TGCAGTGCTAGAGATTCGGCTGGGGGTGAAAAACTGTTTTTT

v_gene: TRBV4-3
d_gene: -
j_gene: TRBJ2-3
abundance: -
CDR3aa: CASSPAPGTDTQYF
CDR3nt: TGCGCCAGCAGCCCTGCCCCCGGGACGGATACGCAGTATTTT

v_gene: TRBV5-1
d_gene: -
j_gene: TRBJ2-3
abundance: -
CDR3aa: CASSLAGGRQADTQYF
CDR3nt: TGCGCCAGCAGCTTGGCTGGCGGGAGACAGGCAGATACGCAGTATTTT

v_gene: TRBV20-1
d_gene: -
j_gene: TRBJ1-5
abundance: few
CDR3aa: CSARDRDYSNQPQHF
CDR3nt: TGCAGTGCTAGAGACAGGGACTATAGCAATCAGCCCCAGCATTTT

v_gene: TRBV5-8
d_gene: TRBD1
j_gene: TRBJ1-3
abundance: -
CDR3aa: CASSWGTGSSGNTIYF
CDR3nt: TGTGCCAGCAGCTGGGGGACAGGGAGCTCTGGAAACACCATATATTTT

v_gene: TRBV7-2
d_gene: -
j_gene: TRBJ2-3
abundance: few
CDR3aa: CASSLTSRDTQYF
CDR3nt: TGTGCCAGCAGCCTCACCTCTAGAGATACGCAGTATTTT

v_gene: TRBV11-1
d_gene: TRBD1
j_gene: TRBJ1-3
abundance: -
CDR3aa: CASSSQLARDRAGNTIYF
CDR3nt: TGTGCCAGCAGCTCGCAGTTGGCGCGGGACAGGGCTGGAAACACCATATATTTT

v_gene: TRBV30
d_gene: -
j_gene: TRBJ2-2
abundance: few
CDR3aa: CAFITGELFF
CDR3nt: TGTGCCTTCATTACCGGGGAGCTGTTTTTT

v_gene: TRBV6-2/TRBV6-3
d_gene: TRBD2
j_gene: TRBJ2-1
abundance: few
CDR3aa: CASRASGEDEQFF
CDR3nt: TGTGCCAGCCGAGCTAGCGGGGAGGATGAGCAGTTCTTC

v_gene: TRBV5-6
d_gene: -
j_gene: TRBJ1-2
abundance: -
CDR3aa: CASSLVLSGYTF
CDR3nt: TGTGCCAGCAGCTTGGTCCTGTCGGGCTACACCTTC

v_gene: TRBV28
d_gene: -
j_gene: TRBJ1-2
abundance: -
CDR3aa: CASSTFGSDLNYGYTF
CDR3nt: TGTGCCAGCAGCACCTTTGGGTCCGACCTTAACTATGGCTACACCTTC

v_gene: TRBV4-3
d_gene: TRBD1
j_gene: TRBJ2-7
abundance: -
CDR3aa: CASSHEPGQGGNEQYF
CDR3nt: TGCGCCAGCAGCCATGAACCGGGACAGGGAGGCAACGAGCAGTACTTC

v_gene: TRBV20-1
d_gene: TRBD2
j_gene: TRBJ2-1
abundance: many
CDR3aa: CSATGAGGAYNEQFF
CDR3nt: TGCAGTGCCACCGGGGCGGGAGGGGCCTACAATGAGCAGTTCTTC

v_gene: TRBV6-6
d_gene: TRBD1
j_gene: TRBJ2-7
abundance: few
CDR3aa: CASSARPGQGREQYF
CDR3nt: TGTGCCAGCAGTGCTCGGCCGGGACAGGGGCGAGAGCAGTACTTC